Following are 9 T cell receptor beta chains from one sample sequenced in a study of blood T cell repertoires in COVID-19. Repertoires were generated with immunoSEQ multiplex PCR, while TCRdb's copy carries only in-frame clones and drops some. The sample lists roughly 430,000 clones, over 75% occurring once. Sequenced sample: PBMCs or T cells enriched from blood (not recorded which). Source of these receptors: a middle-aged woman with acute COVID-19.

The chain carries TRBV5-1 and TRBJ2-3, with 11 bases identical to TRBD2. Germline-derived CDR1 and CDR2 are SGHRS and YFSETQ. The CDR3 length is 17 residues. J gave up 0 bases and V 4 bases, and 7 bases lay outside the gene matches. CDR3 sequence reads: CASSRPGTSGSTDTQYF. The CDR3 nucleotides are TGCGCCAGCAGCCGTCCCGGGACTAGCGGCAGCACAGATACGCAGTATTTT.

This clone was counted a single time. The chain combines TRBV21-1 with TRBJ1-1; the D call in the table, TRBD1, was not verified against the DNA. TRBV21-1 constitutes a pseudogene. CDR3 size: 14 residues. The CDR3 protein is CASSTRVPNTEAFF. The CDR3 coding sequence is TGTGCCAGCAGCACCAGGGTTCCGAACACTGAAGCTTTCTTT.

The J gene is TRBJ1-2, the V gene TRBV18; TRBD1 might be the D (6 bases). The germline V gene has CDR1 KGHSH and CDR2 LQKENI. V lost 3 bases and J lost 6, with 8 bases in between. This CDR3 spans 12 amino acids. This CDR3 is CASSPRTDGYTF. CDR3 in DNA: TGTGCCAGCTCACCTCGGACAGATGGCTACACCTTC.

The chain has TRBV5-1 and TRBJ2-2; TRBD1 might be the D (6 bases). V was clipped by 5 bases and J by 4 bases, with 15 bases between them. From germline, CDR1 is SGHRS and CDR2 YFSETQ. The CDR3 sequence is 15 residues long. The DNA of the CDR3 is TGCGCCAGCAGGCCCGGGACACCCGTCACCGGGGAGCTGTTTTTT. Amino acid sequence: CASRPGTPVTGELFF.

This chain connects TRBV3-1 (or the pseudogene TRBV3-2) to TRBJ2-5; maybe TRBD2 (7 bases). This CDR3 has 14 residues. V shed 4 bases and J shed 1 base, with 10 bases lying between them. Germline-derived CDR1 and CDR2 are LGHDT and YNNKEL (reference sequence). The CDR3 DNA reads as TGTGCCAGCAGCCGGGGGGGCATCCAAGAGACCCAGTACTTC. This codes for CASSRGGIQETQYF.

This rearrangement joins TRBV18 to TRBJ2-7; TRBD1 aligns across 10 bases. V lost 6 bases, J lost 1 base, and 15 bases stayed unmatched. Germline CDR1 is KGHSH and CDR2 is LQKENI. This CDR3 has 18 residues. CDR3 DNA sequence: TGTGCCAGCTCCCTCGGCGACAGGGGGCCCCGTGGATCCTACGAGCAGTACTTC. Encoded protein: CASSLGDRGPRGSYEQYF.

With regard to this clone: At one of its ends the junction is not consistent with the germline gene, which may arise from a read error. V usage is TRBV10-3 and J usage is TRBJ1-5; a possible D gene is TRBD1 (5 bases). Germline-derived CDR1 and CDR2 are ENHRY and SYGVKD. The CDR3 extends over 16 amino acids. The CDR3 loop is CAISESDSLSNQPQHF. DNA of the CDR3: TGTGCTATCAGTGAGTCAGACAGCCTTAGCAATCAGCCCCAGCATTTT.

The chain couples TRBV4-1 to TRBJ1-6; D unresolved. This CDR3 is built from 19 residues. Germline V gene lookup returns CDR1 MGHRA and CDR2 YSYEKL. V gave up 1 base and J gave up 2 bases, with 18 bases separating them. The CDR3 DNA is TGCGCCAGCAGCCAAGGAGAAAGCCCCTTCCGGGCCTATAATTCACCCCTCCACTTT. Translating gives CASSQGESPFRAYNSPLHF.

Only a few counts were recorded for this clone. The chain recombines TRBV6-6 with TRBJ2-3, with D tentatively TRBD2 (7 bases). With 6 bases removed from V and 4 bases from J, the gap between germline ends came to 14 bases. The germline CDR1 and CDR2 sequences are MNHNY and SVGAGI (reference sequence). The CDR3 has 14 amino acids. CDR3 DNA: TGTGCCAGCAGGGGGGGCGGGGGAGCAGATACGCAGTATTTT. Its protein product is CASRGGGGADTQYF.